The 20 T cell receptor beta chains in this list originate from one sample, sequenced in a study of blood T cell repertoires in COVID-19. The method was immunoSEQ multiplex PCR; TCRdb's version includes in-frame clones alone and lacks a portion of them. The table lists 200,000 to 250,000 clones, approximately 90% of them singletons. The specimen was PBMCs or T cells enriched from blood (not recorded which). These receptors were obtained from a woman between 25 and 40 years old with acute COVID-19.

In this sample, this clone turned up once. The chain couples TRBV5-4 to TRBJ2-7; 7 positions agree with TRBD1. With 3 bases clipped from V and 4 bases from J, the junction kept 13 bases outside the gene matches. Germline CDR1 is SGHNT and CDR2 is YYREEE (reference sequence). The CDR3 is 16 amino acids. CDR3: CASSSWMAGGRYEQYF. The CDR3 nucleotides read TGTGCCAGCAGCTCTTGGATGGCAGGGGGTAGGTACGAGCAGTACTTC.

As to this clone: Other DNA sequences in the same sample also yield this CDR3. The chain uses TRBV18 and TRBJ1-5, with 8 bases identical to TRBD1. The CDR3 totals 14 residues. V lost 3 bases and J lost 2; bases outside the gene matches: 0. Per germline, CDR1 KGHSH and CDR2 LQKENI. The DNA of the CDR3 is TGTGCCAGCTCACCGGACAGGGGCAATCAGCCCCAGCATTTT. Translated: CASSPDRGNQPQHF.

V usage is TRBV6-2 or TRBV6-3 and J usage is TRBJ2-5; D is undetermined. Germline assignment: CDR1 MNHEY and CDR2 SVGEGT. The ends were cut back, 4 bases at V and 3 bases at J, with 9 bases in the middle. The CDR3 covers 13 residues. CDR3: CASSFAVEETQYF. In DNA, the CDR3 is TGTGCCAGCAGTTTCGCGGTAGAAGAGACCCAGTACTTC.

In this sample, this clone turned up once. CDR3 nucleotide sequence: TGTGCCAGCAGCCGCGATGACAGGTGGCCCTATGGCTACACCTTC. Residues: CASSRDDRWPYGYTF. The chain couples TRBV9 to TRBJ1-2, with D possibly TRBD1 on 6 matching bases. The V gene lost 4 bases and the J gene lost 4 bases, with 17 bases spanning the gap. CDR3 size: 15 residues. Germline V gene sequence: CDR1 SGDLS, CDR2 YYNGEE.

CDR3 loop: CASSTAGGSYEQYF. The DNA of the CDR3 is TGTGCCAGCAGCACAGCGGGGGGCAGCTACGAGCAGTACTTC. The gene calls are TRBV11-2 and TRBJ2-7; 9 bases agree with TRBD2. Germline values: CDR1 SGHAT, CDR2 FQNNGV. V lost 5 bases to trimming and J lost 3 bases; unmatched junction nucleotides: 5. This CDR3 is 14 amino acids long.

Of note for this clone: At one end the junction does not follow the germline gene, possibly because of a read error. The chain is built from TRBV18 and TRBJ2-7, with D possibly matching TRBD2 (5 bases). The germline V gene encodes CDR1 KGHSH and CDR2 LQKENI. This CDR3 comprises 12 residues. The CDR3 spells CASSSPRVEQYF. The CDR3 bases are TGTGCCAGCTCATCACCGAGGGTCGAGCAGTACTTC.

The rearrangement uses TRBV5-6 and TRBJ2-7; possible D gene TRBD2, 5 bases. The CDR3 consists of 12 residues. Deletions cut 2 bases from V and 5 bases from J, with 8 bases between. Germline V lookup: CDR1 SGHDT, CDR2 YYEEEE. This CDR3 is CASSFPSHEQYF. In nucleotides, the CDR3 is TGTGCCAGCAGCTTCCCTAGCCACGAGCAGTACTTC. The full variable domain, with the rest looked up from reference TRBV5-6 and TRBJ2-7, is DAGVTQSPTHLIKTRGQQVTLRCSPKSGHDTVSWYQQALGQGPQFIFQYYEEEERQRGNFPDRFSGHQFPNYSSELNVNALLLGDSALYLCASSFPSHEQYFGPGTRLTVT.

The gene calls are TRBV3-1 (or the pseudogene TRBV3-2) and TRBJ2-1, with TRBD1 matching over 8 bases. J lost 3 bases, V lost 4 bases, and 5 bases had no gene match. The CDR3 spans 15 residues. The germline gives CDR1 LGHDT, CDR2 YNNKEL (reference sequence). CDR3 in amino acids: CASSLQGGYYNEQFF. CDR3 coding DNA: TGTGCCAGCAGCCTACAGGGGGGCTACTACAATGAGCAGTTCTTC.

In nucleotides, the CDR3 is TGCGCCAGCAGCCCAGGGAGGGGGTCCTACGAGCAGTACTTC. Its translation: CASSPGRGSYEQYF. The genes are TRBV4-1 and TRBJ2-7; maybe TRBD2 (7 bases). Per germline, CDR1 MGHRA and CDR2 YSYEKL. The CDR3 consists of 14 residues. Trimming took 4 bases from V and 1 from J, leaving 11 bases between them.

The rearrangement joins TRBV19 to TRBJ2-5; maybe TRBD2 (6 bases). The CDR3 is 13 residues long. The ends were cut back, 6 bases at V and 4 bases at J, with 12 bases in the middle. Germline V gives CDR1 LNHDA, CDR2 SQIVND (reference sequence). The CDR3 protein is CASSPNGGETQYF. Here the CDR3 DNA reads TGTGCCAGTAGCCCTAACGGGGGAGAGACCCAGTACTTC.

The rearrangement links TRBV4-2 to TRBJ2-1, with D tentatively TRBD1 (6 bases). CDR3 length equals 16 residues. CDR1 is LGHNA and CDR2 is YNFKEQ in the germline V gene. V dropped 0 bases and J dropped 5 bases, with 14 bases sitting between them. CDR3 region: CASSQDLRTADNEQFF. CDR3 DNA sequence: TGTGCCAGCAGCCAAGACTTGAGGACAGCAGACAATGAGCAGTTCTTC.

The rearrangement links TRBV2 to TRBJ2-3; perhaps TRBD1 as D (5 bases). The CDR3 runs 15 residues. V was cut by 6 bases and J by 2 bases, with 15 bases left in between. Germline V lookup: CDR1 SNHLY, CDR2 FYNNEI. For the CDR3, the DNA is TGTGCCAGCAGGGGTGACAGCTTTCCCACAGATACGCAGTATTTT. It specifies CASRGDSFPTDTQYF.

The V gene is TRBV6-2 or TRBV6-3, the J gene TRBJ1-2; possibly TRBD1 for D (6 bases). Germline V gene sequence: CDR1 MNHEY, CDR2 SVGEGT. CDR3 length equals 13 residues. Trimming cost V 5 bases and J 4 bases, with 11 bases left between them. The CDR3 spells CASSVDSSYGYTF. In nucleotides, the CDR3 is TGTGCCAGCAGTGTGGACAGTAGCTATGGCTACACCTTC.

The chain combines TRBV30 with TRBJ1-3; tentatively, D is TRBD1 (5 bases). There are 14 residues in the CDR3. Germline V lookup: CDR1 GTSNPN, CDR2 SVGIG (reference sequence). V lost 2 bases, J lost 0 bases, and 8 bases lay in between. The CDR3: CAWSFGGSGNTIYF. CDR3 coding DNA: TGTGCCTGGAGTTTCGGGGGCTCTGGAAACACCATATATTTT.

The J gene is TRBJ1-1, the V gene TRBV7-8, with 10 nucleotides matching TRBD1. V was pared by 0 bases and J by 3 bases, with 10 bases of the junction left unmatched. CDR3 size: 18 residues. Germline V lookup: CDR1 SGHVS, CDR2 FQNEAQ. This CDR3 reads CASSLAPGQGYMDTEAFF. CDR3 DNA: TGTGCCAGCAGCTTAGCGCCGGGACAGGGGTATATGGACACTGAAGCTTTCTTT. Complete variable domain (other parts from reference TRBV7-8 and TRBJ1-1): GAGVSQSPRYKVAKRGQDVALRCDPISGHVSLFWYQQALGQGPEFLTYFQNEAQLDKSGLPSDRFFAERPEGSVSTLKIQRTQQEDSAVYLCASSLAPGQGYMDTEAFFGQGTRLTVV.

This chain links TRBV2 with TRBJ1-6, with TRBD1 matching over 7 bases. This CDR3 spans 16 amino acids. With V trimmed by 6 bases and J by 5 bases, 10 bases remained unmatched. Germline CDR1 SNHLY, CDR2 FYNNEI. As DNA, the CDR3 is TGTGCCAGCAGGGTGGGACAGCCCAGTAATAATTCACCCCTCCACTTT. This sequence encodes CASRVGQPSNNSPLHF.

The chain joins TRBV7-2 to TRBJ2-3; TRBD1 agrees at 8 bases. The CDR3 contains 16 residues. V dropped 4 bases and J dropped 7; count of bases not matched to a gene: 13. Germline V gene data show CDR1 as SGHTA and CDR2 as FQGNSA. The CDR3 DNA follows: TGTGCCAGCAGCTACCAAGGGACAGGCCCCACGAATACGCAGTATTTT. Protein sequence: CASSYQGTGPTNTQYF.

This clone appeared a single time. The V and J genes are TRBV5-1 and TRBJ2-3; weak D call: TRBD2 (6 bases). With 4 bases removed from V and 0 bases from J, the gap between germline ends came to 15 bases. From germline, CDR1 is SGHRS and CDR2 YFSETQ. The length of the CDR3 is 16 residues. This CDR3 is CASSPGDSSSTDTQYF. As DNA, the CDR3 is TGCGCCAGCAGCCCCGGGGACTCTTCTAGCACAGATACGCAGTATTTT.

The V gene is TRBV3-1 (or the pseudogene TRBV3-2), the J gene TRBJ1-1, with D uncertain. The germline CDR1 and CDR2 sequences are LGHDT and YNNKEL (reference sequence). This CDR3 is built from 16 residues. V lost 5 bases, J lost 1 base, and 17 bases lay in between. CDR3 in DNA: TGTGCCAGCAGCAAACACGAAGTCGCAGGGAACACTGAAGCTTTCTTT. Translated: CASSKHEVAGNTEAFF.

The rearrangement links TRBV11-3 to TRBJ2-2; D may be TRBD1 (5 bases). The CDR3 is 14 residues long. Trimming left V 5 bases short and J 8 bases short, with 15 bases between. Germline V gene data show CDR1 as SGHNT and CDR2 as YENEEA. The CDR3 DNA follows: TGTGCCAGCAGCACCTCGACAGTCATGGGGGAGCTGTTTTTT. Its translation: CASSTSTVMGELFF. Full variable domain (remainder filled in from reference TRBV11-3 and TRBJ2-2): EAGVVQSPRYKIIEKKQPVAFWCNPISGHNTLYWYLQNLGQGPELLIRYENEEAVDDSQLPKDRFSAERLKGVDSTLKIQPAELGDSAVYLCASSTSTVMGELFFGEGSRLTVL.